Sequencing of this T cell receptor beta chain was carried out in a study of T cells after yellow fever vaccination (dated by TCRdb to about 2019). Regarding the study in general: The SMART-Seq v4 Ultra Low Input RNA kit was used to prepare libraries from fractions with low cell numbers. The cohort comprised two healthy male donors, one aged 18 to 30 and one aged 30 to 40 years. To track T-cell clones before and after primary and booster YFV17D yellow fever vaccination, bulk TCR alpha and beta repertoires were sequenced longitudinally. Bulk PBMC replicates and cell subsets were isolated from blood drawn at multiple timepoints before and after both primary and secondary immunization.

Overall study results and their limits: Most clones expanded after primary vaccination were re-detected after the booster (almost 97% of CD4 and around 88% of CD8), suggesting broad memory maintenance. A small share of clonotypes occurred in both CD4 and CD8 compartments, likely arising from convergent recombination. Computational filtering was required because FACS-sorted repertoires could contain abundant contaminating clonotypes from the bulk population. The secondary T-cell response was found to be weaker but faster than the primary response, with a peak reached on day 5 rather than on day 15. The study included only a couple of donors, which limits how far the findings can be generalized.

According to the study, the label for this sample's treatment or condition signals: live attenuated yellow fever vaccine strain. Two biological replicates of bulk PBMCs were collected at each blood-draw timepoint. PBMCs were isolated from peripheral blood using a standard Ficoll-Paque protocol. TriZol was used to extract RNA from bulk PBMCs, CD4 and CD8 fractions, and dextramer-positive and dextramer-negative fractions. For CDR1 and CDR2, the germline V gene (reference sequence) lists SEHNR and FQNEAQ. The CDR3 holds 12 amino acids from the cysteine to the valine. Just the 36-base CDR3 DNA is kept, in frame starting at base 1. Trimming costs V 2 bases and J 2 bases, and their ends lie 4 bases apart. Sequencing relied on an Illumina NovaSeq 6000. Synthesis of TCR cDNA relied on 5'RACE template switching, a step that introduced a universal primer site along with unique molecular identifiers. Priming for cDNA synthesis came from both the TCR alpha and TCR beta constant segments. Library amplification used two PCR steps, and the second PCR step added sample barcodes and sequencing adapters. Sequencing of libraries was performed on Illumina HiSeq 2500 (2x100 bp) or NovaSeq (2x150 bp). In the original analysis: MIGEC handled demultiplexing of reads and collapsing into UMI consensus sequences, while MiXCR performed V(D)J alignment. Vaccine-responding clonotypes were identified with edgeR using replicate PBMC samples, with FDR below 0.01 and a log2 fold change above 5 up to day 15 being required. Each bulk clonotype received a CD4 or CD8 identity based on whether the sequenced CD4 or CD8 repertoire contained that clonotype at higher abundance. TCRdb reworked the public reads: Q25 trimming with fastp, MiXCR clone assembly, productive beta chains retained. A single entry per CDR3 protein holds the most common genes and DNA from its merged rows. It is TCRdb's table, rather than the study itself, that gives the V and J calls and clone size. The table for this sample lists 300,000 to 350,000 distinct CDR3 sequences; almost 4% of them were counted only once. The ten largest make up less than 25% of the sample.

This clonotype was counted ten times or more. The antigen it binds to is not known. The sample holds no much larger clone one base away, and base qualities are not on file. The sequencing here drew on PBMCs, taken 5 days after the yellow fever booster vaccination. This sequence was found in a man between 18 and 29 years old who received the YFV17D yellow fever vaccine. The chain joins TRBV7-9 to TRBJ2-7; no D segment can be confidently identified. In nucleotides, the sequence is TGTGCCAGCAGCTTAAACCCCTACGAGCAGTACGTC. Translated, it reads CASSLNPYEQYV.